Here is one T cell receptor beta chain with its context. What it binds is unknown. The sample is drawn from a study of T cell responses to AZD1222 COVID-19 vaccine. Study-level findings and limits: The sample set comprised mostly white British donors with more females, and clonal diversity was possibly underestimated. Baseline serostatus was positive in only six AZD1222 recipients. Repertoires in all cases were sampled only once the peak T cell response had passed.

Data came from immunoSEQ multiplex PCR; TCRdb stores just in-frame clones and leaves some out. Among fewer than 200,000 clones listed, about 90% were seen once. CDR1 is GTSNPN and CDR2 is SVGIG in the germline V gene (reference sequence). J was trimmed by 5 bases and V by 3 bases; bases with no gene match: 12. CDR3 length: 15 amino acids. The specimen was peripheral blood, collected on day 0 of MenACWY control vaccination. The receptor's source is an adult in good health. The gene calls are TRBV30 and TRBJ1-1; 7 nucleotides align to TRBD1. CDR3 loop: CAWSRGDREGTEAFF. CDR3 bases: TGTGCCTGGAGCAGGGGTGACAGGGAGGGGACTGAAGCTTTCTTT.